This passage covers 8 T cell receptor beta chains from one sample sequenced in a study of regulatory T cells in long-lasting Graves disease. CDR3 regions were amplified by Arm-PCR using iRepertoire HTBI primers to build TCR beta libraries. TCRdb processed the multiplex PCR reads anew with MiXCR; each CDR3 protein has one entry. There are 680,000 or so distinct CDR3 sequences in the sample; less than 20% occur only once, and around 19% lies in the top ten. The time point was: newly diagnosed GD, antithyroid drugs for less than 3 months. Generation of the TCR library employed RNA extracted from PBMCs. The data were also submitted as part of a second study, on T cells in Graves' hyperthyroidism and ophthalmopathy.

The specimen comprised peripheral blood mononuclear cells (PBMCs), sampled at new diagnosis, from a patient treated with antithyroid drugs. The receptors shown here come from a woman in her twenties or thirties with Graves disease.

A remark on this clonotype: The CDR3 does not close with the conserved phenylalanine or tryptophan, likely indicating a read error. This rearrangement joins TRBV3-1 to TRBJ2-7; D unresolved. V was clipped by 2 bases and J by 0 bases, with 11 bases between them. The V gene's germline CDR1 is LGHDT and CDR2 YNNKEL (reference sequence). The CDR3 runs 15 residues. In DNA, the CDR3 is TGTGCCAGCAGCCAACAAGGACCCTACTCCTACGAGCAGTACCTC. This codes for CASSQQGPYSYEQYL.

The sample holds many counts of this clonotype. The chain combines TRBV18 with TRBJ1-1, with D unclear. CDR3 size: 14 residues. The ends were cut back, 0 bases at V and 1 base at J, with 6 bases in the middle. Germline CDR1 is KGHSH and CDR2 is LQKENI. CDR3 sequence reads: CASSPPGRNTEAFF. In DNA form, the CDR3 reads TGTGCCAGCTCACCACCGGGTAGGAACACTGAAGCTTTCTTT.

Concerning this clonotype itself: This may arise from a read error, as a much more abundant clone is one base away. DNA for the CDR3: TGCGCCAGCAGCTTGGGGACACAACCCACAGATACGGAGTATTTT. Its protein is CASSLGTQPTDTEYF. The rearrangement joins TRBV5-1 to TRBJ2-3; possible D gene TRBD1, 5 bases. The germline CDR1 and CDR2 sequences are SGHRS and YFSETQ. The CDR3 consists of 15 residues.

This rearrangement joins TRBV19 to TRBJ2-1, with 10 positions matching TRBD2. V shed 3 bases, J shed 4 bases, and the junction held 3 bases outside the gene matches. The CDR3 consists of 15 residues. Per germline, CDR1 LNHDA and CDR2 SQIVND (reference sequence). The DNA for the CDR3 is TGTGCCAGTAGTATGGGACTAGCGCTTTACAATGAGCAGTTCTTC. Translation gives CASSMGLALYNEQFF.

In regard to this clonotype: At one boundary the junction diverges from the germline segment, which might be a read error. The rearrangement links TRBV5-1 to TRBJ1-2; the D is unclear. The germline V gene has CDR1 SGHRS and CDR2 YFSETQ. The CDR3 is 13 amino acids. CDR3 DNA sequence: TGCGCCGGCAGCTTGGCTGGGAACTATGGCTACACCTTC. Protein sequence: CAGSLAGNYGYTF.

This chain links TRBV29-1 with TRBJ2-1; D is unclear. Germline-derived CDR1 and CDR2 are SQVTM and ANQGSEA. The germline V and J ends were trimmed by 8 bases and 8 bases, with 22 bases remaining between them. This CDR3 is 14 amino acids long. The CDR3 bases are TGCAGCACCACCCCATTCTGGGGTTCAGATGAGCAGTTCTTC. Protein: CSTTPFWGSDEQFF.

The genes are TRBV4-1 and TRBJ1-5; 8 bases are a match to TRBD1. The trim removed 0 bases at V and 5 bases at J, leaving 3 bases unmatched. Germline CDR1 is MGHRA and CDR2 is YSYEKL. The CDR3 is 15 residues long. CDR3 residues: CASSQDQGAYQPQHF. CDR3 coding DNA: TGCGCCAGCAGCCAAGACCAGGGGGCGTATCAGCCCCAGCATTTT.

This clonotype was seen a handful of times. The chain joins TRBV9 to TRBJ1-2; 7 nucleotides match TRBD1. The CDR3 totals 15 residues. Trimming at V came to 4 bases and at J to 3 bases, leaving 9 bases not matched to a gene. CDR1 is SGDLS and CDR2 is YYNGEE in the germline V gene. The CDR3 bases are TGTGCCAGCAGCTTTCGACAGGGAGTAGACTATGGCTACACCTTC. It is translated as CASSFRQGVDYGYTF.